The present TCR beta chain was sequenced within a study of vaccination and CD4 T cells after COVID-19. Across the study: Treatment of control cultures consisted of a CEFX pool, an HIV-1 Nef pool, or no peptide.

This clonotype was seen more than once but under ten times. The antigen remains undetermined. With the Oncomine TCR Beta short-read assay, DNA from cultured CD4+ T cells was sequenced. From CD4+ T cells that had been cultured, genomic DNA was extracted. Using its own MiXCR run on the PCR reads, TCRdb lists one record per CDR3 protein. The profile shows about 9,400 distinct CDR3 sequences, roughly a third of them singletons. As for treatment: roughly 11-day PBMC culture with coronavirus spike peptide pools or control peptides (ViraFEST assay). CD4+ T cells that came from the unexposed donor were collected before the COVID-19 pandemic (2011-2018). ViraFEST used peptide pools to expand antigen-specific T cells before TCR sequencing. Overall study findings and caveats: Sampling was limited to relatively few convalescent patients, with no early post-infection timepoints studied.

The V end was cut by 3 bases, the J end by 3 bases, with 12 bases between. CDR3 length: 14 residues. Germline lookup yields CDR1 LNHDA and CDR2 SQIVND (reference sequence). The J gene is TRBJ2-7, the V gene TRBV19, with D maybe TRBD2 (6 bases). Sequenced input: CD4+ T cells from blood, cultured in vitro. This TCR came from a human donor in good health. For the CDR3, the DNA is TGTGCCAGTAGTATCCCGGGAGCCGACTACGAGCAGTACTTC. Protein sequence: CASSIPGADYEQYF.